A selection of T cell receptor beta chains follows, all from one sample in a study of T cells in Graves' hyperthyroidism and ophthalmopathy. Using its own MiXCR run on the multiplex PCR reads, TCRdb lists one record per CDR3 protein. The sample comprises 400,000 to 600,000 distinct CDR3 sequences, approximately 16% of which are singletons, and about 29% rests with the top ten. The sequenced material came from blood. These receptor sequences come from a woman aged 30 to 39 with Graves' ophthalmopathy. CDR3s include the opening cysteine and the closing phenylalanine or tryptophan. A D gene is named only where the DNA matches it firmly. A row's size may be missing; if present it is once, few, many or a size class.

clone_size: many; j_call: TRBJ2-5; v_call: TRBV4-2; d_call: -; cdr3_aa: CASSSGYQETQYF; cdr3_nt: TGTGCCAGCAGCTCGGGGTACCAAGAGACCCAGTACTTC
clone_size: -; j_call: TRBJ2-1; v_call: TRBV6-2/TRBV6-3; d_call: TRBD1; cdr3_aa: CASSYEPTGSDEQFF; cdr3_nt: TGTGCCAGCAGTTACGAACCGACAGGGTCCGATGAGCAGTTCTTC
clone_size: many; j_call: TRBJ1-3; v_call: TRBV7-8; d_call: -; cdr3_aa: CASSLSIVGSAGNTIYF; cdr3_nt: TGTGCCAGCAGCTTATCTATAGTTGGCAGCGCTGGAAACACCATATATTTT
clone_size: few; j_call: TRBJ1-1; v_call: TRBV7-9; d_call: TRBD1; cdr3_aa: CASSPVQGANTEAFF; cdr3_nt: TGTGCCAGCAGCCCTGTCCAGGGGGCAAACACTGAAGCTTTCTTT
clone_size: few; j_call: TRBJ1-1; v_call: TRBV14; d_call: -; cdr3_aa: CASSQIQGFTEAFF; cdr3_nt: TGTGCCAGCAGCCAAATCCAGGGTTTCACTGAAGCTTTCTTT
clone_size: many; j_call: TRBJ2-7; v_call: TRBV27; d_call: -; cdr3_aa: CASSSIGNSYEQYF; cdr3_nt: TGTGCCAGCAGTTCTATAGGGAACTCCTACGAGCAGTACTTC
clone_size: -; j_call: TRBJ1-1; v_call: TRBV25-1; d_call: -; cdr3_aa: CASSEITEAFF; cdr3_nt: TGTGCCAGCAGTGAGATCACTGAAGCTTTCTTT
clone_size: -; j_call: TRBJ1-5; v_call: TRBV7-8; d_call: -; cdr3_aa: CASSLVITQPQHF; cdr3_nt: TGTGCCAGCAGCTTAGTTATTACTCAGCCCCAGCATTTT
clone_size: -; j_call: TRBJ2-1; v_call: TRBV4-3; d_call: TRBD2; cdr3_aa: CASSQDRTSGGMEFF; cdr3_nt: TGCGCCAGCAGCCAAGATCGGACTAGCGGAGGGATGGAGTTCTTC
clone_size: few; j_call: TRBJ2-2; v_call: TRBV10-3; d_call: TRBD2; cdr3_aa: CAISESLGLARELFF; cdr3_nt: TGTGCCATCAGTGAGTCGTTGGGACTAGCGAGGGAGCTGTTTTTT
clone_size: -; j_call: TRBJ2-3; v_call: TRBV6-4; d_call: TRBD2; cdr3_aa: CASRDSSGRGTDTQYF; cdr3_nt: TGTGCCAGCCGTGACTCTAGCGGGAGGGGCACAGATACGCAGTATTTT
clone_size: many; j_call: TRBJ1-1; v_call: TRBV9; d_call: TRBD1; cdr3_aa: CASRAGTGINTEAFF; cdr3_nt: TGTGCCAGCAGAGCCGGGACAGGGATAAACACTGAAGCTTTCTTT
clone_size: few; j_call: TRBJ2-7; v_call: TRBV6-1; d_call: -; cdr3_aa: CASSPRDIPYEQYF; cdr3_nt: TGTGCCAGCAGTCCCCGGGACATACCGTACGAGCAGTACTTC
clone_size: many; j_call: TRBJ1-1; v_call: TRBV6-1; d_call: -; cdr3_aa: CAAGKGMNTEAFF; cdr3_nt: TGTGCCGCGGGTAAAGGGATGAACACTGAAGCTTTCTTT
clone_size: few; j_call: TRBJ2-1; v_call: TRBV30; d_call: TRBD2; cdr3_aa: CAWTGTSSLSSYNEQFF; cdr3_nt: TGTGCCTGGACCGGGACTAGCAGTTTAAGCTCCTACAATGAGCAGTTCTTC
clone_size: -; j_call: TRBJ1-2; v_call: TRBV10-2; d_call: -; cdr3_aa: CASSELHSPYGYTF; cdr3_nt: TGCGCCAGCAGTGAGTTACATTCCCCCTATGGCTACACCTTC